The text below deals with one T cell receptor beta chain. Its antigen remains unidentified. This specimen belongs to a study of CD8 T cells in Susac syndrome. The overall study: The Susac syndrome patients were therapy-naive, on corticosteroids, or on intravenous immunoglobulin alone at blood draw. General observations from the study: CD4+ repertoires of Susac syndrome patients lacked detectable clonal expansion.

An input of 0.5 to 1 ug of RNA was subjected to reverse transcription using random hexamers. From the immunoSEQ multiplex PCR reads, TCRdb called clonotypes with MiXCR, one entry per CDR3 protein. This table holds 100,000 or so distinct CDR3 sequences, roughly 94% found once. V shed 0 bases and J shed 2 bases, with 8 bases lying between them. The CDR3 extends over 14 amino acids. Germline loops: CDR1 DFQATT, CDR2 SNEGSKA (reference sequence). The chain has TRBV20-1 and TRBJ2-1, with D maybe TRBD2 (6 bases). The TCR was taken from a human donor with Susac syndrome. Source material: CD4+ T cells from PBMCs. The chain's CDR3 is CSAREGGAYNEQFF. CDR3 bases: TGCAGTGCTAGAGAGGGCGGGGCCTACAATGAGCAGTTCTTC.